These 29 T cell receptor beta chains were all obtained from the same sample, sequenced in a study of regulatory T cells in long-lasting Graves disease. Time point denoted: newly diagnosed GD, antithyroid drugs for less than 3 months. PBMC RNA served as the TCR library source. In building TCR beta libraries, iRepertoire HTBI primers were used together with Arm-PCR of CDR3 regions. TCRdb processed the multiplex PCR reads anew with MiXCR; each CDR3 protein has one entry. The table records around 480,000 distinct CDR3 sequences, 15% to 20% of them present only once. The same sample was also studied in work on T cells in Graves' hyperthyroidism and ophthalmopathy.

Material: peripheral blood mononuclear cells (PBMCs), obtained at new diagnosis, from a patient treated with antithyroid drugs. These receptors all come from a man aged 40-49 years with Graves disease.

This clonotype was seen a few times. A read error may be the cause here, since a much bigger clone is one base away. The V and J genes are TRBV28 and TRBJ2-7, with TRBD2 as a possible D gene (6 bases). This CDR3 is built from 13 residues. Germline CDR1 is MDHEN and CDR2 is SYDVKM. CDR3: CASSRELAYGQYF. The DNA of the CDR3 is TGTGCCAGCAGTCGGGAGTTAGCCTACGGGCAGTACTTC.

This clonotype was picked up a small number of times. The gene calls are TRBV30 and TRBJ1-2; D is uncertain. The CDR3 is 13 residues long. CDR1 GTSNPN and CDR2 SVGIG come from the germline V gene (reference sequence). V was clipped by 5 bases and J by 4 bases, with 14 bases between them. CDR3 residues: CAWSDRTLYGYTF. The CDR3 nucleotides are TGTGCCTGGTCCGATCGCACTCTCTATGGCTACACCTTC.

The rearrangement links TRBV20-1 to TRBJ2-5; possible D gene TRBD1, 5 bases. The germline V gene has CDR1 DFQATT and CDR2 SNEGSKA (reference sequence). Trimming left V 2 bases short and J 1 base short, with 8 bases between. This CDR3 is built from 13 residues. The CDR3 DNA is TGCAGTGCTAGACCTACAGGCCAAGAGACCCAGTACTTC. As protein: CSARPTGQETQYF.

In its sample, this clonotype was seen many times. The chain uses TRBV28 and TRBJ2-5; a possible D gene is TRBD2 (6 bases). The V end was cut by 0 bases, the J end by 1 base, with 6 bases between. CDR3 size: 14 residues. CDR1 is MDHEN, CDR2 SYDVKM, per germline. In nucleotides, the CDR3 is TGTGCCAGCAGTTTATGGACTAGCCAAGAGACCCAGTACTTC. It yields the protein CASSLWTSQETQYF. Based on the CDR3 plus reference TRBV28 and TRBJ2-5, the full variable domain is DVKVTQSSRYLVKRTGEKVFLECVQDMDHENMFWYRQDPGLGLRLIYFSYDVKMKEKGDIPEGYSVSREKKERFSLILESASTNQTSMYLCASSLWTSQETQYFGPGTRLLVL.

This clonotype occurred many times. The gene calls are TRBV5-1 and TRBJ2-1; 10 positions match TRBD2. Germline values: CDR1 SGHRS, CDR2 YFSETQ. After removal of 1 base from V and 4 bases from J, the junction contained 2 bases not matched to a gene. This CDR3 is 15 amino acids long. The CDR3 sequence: CASSLTSGVYNEQFF. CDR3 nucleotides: TGCGCCAGCAGCTTGACTAGCGGGGTATACAATGAGCAGTTCTTC.

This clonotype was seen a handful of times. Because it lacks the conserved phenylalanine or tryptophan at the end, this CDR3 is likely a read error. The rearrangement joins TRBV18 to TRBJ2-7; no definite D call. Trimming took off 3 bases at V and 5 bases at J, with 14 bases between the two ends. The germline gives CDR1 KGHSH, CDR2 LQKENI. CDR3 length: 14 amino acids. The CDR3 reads CASSPASAEDEQYS. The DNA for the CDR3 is TGTGCCAGCTCACCGGCGTCCGCGGAAGACGAGCAGTACTCC.

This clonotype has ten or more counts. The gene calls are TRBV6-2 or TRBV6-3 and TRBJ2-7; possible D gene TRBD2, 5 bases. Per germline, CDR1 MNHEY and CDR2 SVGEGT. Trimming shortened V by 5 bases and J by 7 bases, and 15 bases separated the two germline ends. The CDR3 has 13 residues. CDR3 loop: CASSEGISGEQYF. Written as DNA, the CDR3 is TGTGCCAGCAGTGAAGGGATCTCGGGGGAGCAGTACTTC.

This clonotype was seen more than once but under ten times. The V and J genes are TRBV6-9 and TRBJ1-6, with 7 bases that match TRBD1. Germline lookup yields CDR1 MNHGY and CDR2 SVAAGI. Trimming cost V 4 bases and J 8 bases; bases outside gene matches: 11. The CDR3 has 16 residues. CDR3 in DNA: TGTGCCAGCAGTTCCCGACCGACAGGGAACGATTCACCCCTCCACTTT. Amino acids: CASSSRPTGNDSPLHF.

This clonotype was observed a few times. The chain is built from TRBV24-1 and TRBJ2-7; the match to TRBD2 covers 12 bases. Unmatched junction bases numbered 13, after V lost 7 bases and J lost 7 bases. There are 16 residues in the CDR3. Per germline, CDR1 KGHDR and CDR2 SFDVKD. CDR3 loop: CATRGERTSGNEEQYF. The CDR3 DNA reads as TGTGCCACCAGGGGAGAAAGGACTAGCGGGAACGAGGAGCAGTACTTC.

The CDR3 DNA sequence: TGTGCCAGCAGTTTACTAGCGGGAGGGCCTTTGAACAATGAGCAGTTCTTC. Translation: CASSLLAGGPLNNEQFF. J is TRBJ2-1 and V is TRBV27, with 12 bases identical to TRBD2. J was trimmed by 5 bases and V by 2 bases; bases with no gene match: 7. Germline V gene data show CDR1 as MNHEY and CDR2 as SMNVEV (reference sequence). The length of the CDR3 is 17 residues.

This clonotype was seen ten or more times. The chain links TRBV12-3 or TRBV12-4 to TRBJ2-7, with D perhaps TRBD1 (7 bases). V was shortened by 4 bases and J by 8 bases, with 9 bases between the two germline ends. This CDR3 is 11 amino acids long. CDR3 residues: CASSSGGKQYF. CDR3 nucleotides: TGTGCCAGCAGTTCAGGGGGGAAGCAGTACTTC.

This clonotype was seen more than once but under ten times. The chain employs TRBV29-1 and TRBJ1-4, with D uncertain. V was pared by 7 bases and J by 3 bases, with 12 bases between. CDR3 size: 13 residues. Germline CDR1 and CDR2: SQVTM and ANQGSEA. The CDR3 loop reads CSGTTAANEKLFF. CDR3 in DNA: TGCAGCGGGACCACGGCCGCTAATGAAAAACTGTTTTTT.

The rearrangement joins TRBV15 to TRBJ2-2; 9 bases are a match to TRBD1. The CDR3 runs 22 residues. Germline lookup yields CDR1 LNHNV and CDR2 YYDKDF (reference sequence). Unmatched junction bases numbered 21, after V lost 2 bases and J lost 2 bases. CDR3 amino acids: CATSRKPKTGGYWSKNTGELFF. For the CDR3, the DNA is TGTGCCACCAGCAGAAAACCCAAGACAGGGGGATATTGGTCGAAAAACACCGGGGAGCTGTTTTTT.

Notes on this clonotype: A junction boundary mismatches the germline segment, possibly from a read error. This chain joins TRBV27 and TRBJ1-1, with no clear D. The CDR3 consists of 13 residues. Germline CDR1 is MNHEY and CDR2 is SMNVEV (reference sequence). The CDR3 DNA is TGTGCCAGCAGTTCATCCGGGAACACTGAAGCTTCCTTT. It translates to CASSSSGNTEASF.

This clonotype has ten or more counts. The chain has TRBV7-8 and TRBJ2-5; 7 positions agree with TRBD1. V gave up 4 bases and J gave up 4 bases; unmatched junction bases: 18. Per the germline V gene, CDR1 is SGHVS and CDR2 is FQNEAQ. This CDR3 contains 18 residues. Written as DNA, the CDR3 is TGTGCCAGCAGCTCCCGAGAGGGGTCCTCGGCAGGGGGAGAGACCCAGTACTTC. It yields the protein CASSSREGSSAGGETQYF.

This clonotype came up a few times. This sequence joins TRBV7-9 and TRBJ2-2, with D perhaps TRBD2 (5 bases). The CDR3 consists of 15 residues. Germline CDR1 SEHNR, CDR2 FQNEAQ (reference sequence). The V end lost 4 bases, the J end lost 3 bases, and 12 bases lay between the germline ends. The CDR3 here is CASSSAGFDTGELFF. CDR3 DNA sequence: TGTGCCAGCAGCTCCGCGGGTTTCGACACCGGGGAGCTGTTTTTT.

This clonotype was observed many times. In DNA, the CDR3 is TGTGCCAGCACCGCGACAGGGGGGGACTTCAGGCAGTACTTC. Encoded protein: CASTATGGDFRQYF. V usage is TRBV6-1 and J usage is TRBJ2-7; 9 bases line up with TRBD1. Looked up from germline, CDR1 is MNHNS and CDR2 is SASEGT. The CDR3 loop spans 14 amino acids. The J segment lost 9 bases and the V segment lost 7 bases, leaving 13 bases of the junction unmatched.

CDR3 sequence reads: CASSQVNTYQPQHF. The CDR3 DNA reads TGCGCCAGCAGCCAAGTTAACACTTATCAGCCCCAGCATTTT. The chain couples TRBV4-1 to TRBJ1-5, with D hard to call. The CDR3 extends over 14 amino acids. V was shortened by 1 base and J by 5 bases, with 9 bases between the two germline ends. Germline V gene data show CDR1 as MGHRA and CDR2 as YSYEKL.

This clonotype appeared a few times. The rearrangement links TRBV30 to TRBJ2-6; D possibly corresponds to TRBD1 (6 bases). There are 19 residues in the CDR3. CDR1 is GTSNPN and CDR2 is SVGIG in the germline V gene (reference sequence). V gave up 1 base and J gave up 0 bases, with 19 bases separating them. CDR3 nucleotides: TGTGCCTGGAGTGGACCGGGACATGTCCCTCCCTCTGGGGCCAACGTCCTGACTTTC. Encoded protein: CAWSGPGHVPPSGANVLTF. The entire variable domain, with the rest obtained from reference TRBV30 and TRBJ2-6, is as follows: SQTIHQWPATLVQPVGSPLSLECTVEGTSNPNLYWYRQAAGRGLQLLFYSVGIGQISSEVPQNLSASRPQDRQFILSSKKLLLSDSGFYLCAWSGPGHVPPSGANVLTFGAGSRLTVL.

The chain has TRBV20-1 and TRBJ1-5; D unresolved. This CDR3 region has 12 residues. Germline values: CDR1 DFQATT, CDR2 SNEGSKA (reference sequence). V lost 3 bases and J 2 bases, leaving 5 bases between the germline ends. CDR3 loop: CSASKGNQPQHF. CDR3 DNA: TGCAGTGCTAGTAAAGGCAATCAGCCCCAGCATTTT.

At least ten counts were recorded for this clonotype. The CDR3 here is CASSHRTVNEQFF. CDR3 nucleotide sequence: TGTGCCAGCAGCCATCGGACAGTCAATGAGCAGTTCTTC. The chain is built from TRBV14 and TRBJ2-1, with D perhaps TRBD1 (6 bases). This CDR3 region has 13 residues. The germline CDR1 and CDR2 sequences are SGHDN and FVKESK. V shed 3 bases and J shed 6 bases, with 9 bases lying between them.

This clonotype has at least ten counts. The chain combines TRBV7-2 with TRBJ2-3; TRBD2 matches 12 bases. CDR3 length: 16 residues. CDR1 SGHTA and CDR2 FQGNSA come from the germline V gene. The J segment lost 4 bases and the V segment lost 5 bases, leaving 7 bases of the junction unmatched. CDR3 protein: CASSPRLAGAADTQYF. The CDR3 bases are TGTGCCAGCAGCCCACGACTAGCGGGAGCTGCAGATACGCAGTATTTT.

CDR3 in amino acids: CASSWVDTQYF. The CDR3 nucleotides read TGTGCCAGCAGTTGGGTGGATACGCAGTATTTT. The chain recombines TRBV6-2 or TRBV6-3 with TRBJ2-3; D gene uncertain. This CDR3 contains 11 residues. V was clipped by 4 bases and J by 6 bases, with 5 bases between them. Germline loops: CDR1 MNHEY, CDR2 SVGEGT.

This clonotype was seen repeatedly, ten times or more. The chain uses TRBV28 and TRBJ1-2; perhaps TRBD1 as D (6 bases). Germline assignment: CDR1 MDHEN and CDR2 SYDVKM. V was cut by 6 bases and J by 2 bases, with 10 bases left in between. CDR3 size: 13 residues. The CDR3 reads CASSEGGNYGYTF. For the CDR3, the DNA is TGTGCCAGCAGCGAGGGGGGGAACTATGGCTACACCTTC.

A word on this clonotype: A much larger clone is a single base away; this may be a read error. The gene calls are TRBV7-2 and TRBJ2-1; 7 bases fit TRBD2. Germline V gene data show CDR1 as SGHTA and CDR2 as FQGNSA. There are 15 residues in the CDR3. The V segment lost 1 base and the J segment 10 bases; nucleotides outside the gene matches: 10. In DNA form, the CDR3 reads TGTGCCAGCAGCTTAGGGGGGGGGACCCCTTACGAGCAGTTCTTC. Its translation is CASSLGGGTPYEQFF.

CDR3 sequence reads: CASSDGQGANQPQHF. For the CDR3, the DNA is TGTGCCAGCAGCGACGGACAGGGGGCGAATCAGCCCCAGCATTTT. The chain is built from TRBV9 and TRBJ1-5; 11 bases are a match to TRBD1. The J segment lost 4 bases and the V segment lost 3 bases, leaving 3 bases of the junction unmatched. The CDR3 has 15 amino acids. The V gene's germline CDR1 is SGDLS and CDR2 YYNGEE. The whole variable domain, remainder taken from reference TRBV9 and TRBJ1-5, is DSGVTQTPKHLITATGQRVTLRCSPRSGDLSVYWYQQSLDQGLQFLIQYYNGEERAKGNILERFSAQQFPDLHSELNLSSLELGDSALYFCASSDGQGANQPQHFGDGTRLSIL.

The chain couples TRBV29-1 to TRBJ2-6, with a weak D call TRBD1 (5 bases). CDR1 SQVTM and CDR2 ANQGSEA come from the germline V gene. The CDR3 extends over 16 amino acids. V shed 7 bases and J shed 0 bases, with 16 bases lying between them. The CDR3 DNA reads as TGCAGCGCCCCTGGACAAATTTTCTCTGGGGCCAACGTCCTGACTTTC. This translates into CSAPGQIFSGANVLTF.

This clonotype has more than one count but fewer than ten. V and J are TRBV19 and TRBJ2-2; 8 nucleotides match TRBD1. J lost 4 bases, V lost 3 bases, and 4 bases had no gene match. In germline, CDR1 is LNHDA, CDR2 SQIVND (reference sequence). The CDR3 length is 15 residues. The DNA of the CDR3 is TGTGCCAGTAGTATGGCGGACAGGGTCACCGGGGAGCTGTTTTTT. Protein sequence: CASSMADRVTGELFF.

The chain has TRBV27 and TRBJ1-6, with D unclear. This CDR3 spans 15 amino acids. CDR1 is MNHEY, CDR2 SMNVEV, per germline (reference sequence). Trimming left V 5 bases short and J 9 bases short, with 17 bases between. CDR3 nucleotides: TGTGCCAGCAGTCTCCGGGCCCTCCGGGGTTCACCCCTCCACTTT. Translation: CASSLRALRGSPLHF.